This record covers a single T cell receptor beta chain. No cognate antigen has been identified for it. Base qualities are not provided; no much larger clone lies one nucleotide away. The sample's time point label, decoded: individuals recovered from natural SARS-CoV-2 infection. The data are from a study of Ad26.COV2.S vaccination and SARS-CoV-2 variants listed by TCRdb under 2021. About the investigation overall: Sequencing of the TCRbeta repertoire served to evaluate the specificity and breadth of SARS-CoV-2-reactive T cell receptors following Ad26.COV2.S vaccination. The TCR-sequenced set comprised around 30 samples: about 19 Ad26.COV2.S vaccine recipients, 5 placebo recipients and 8 SARS-CoV-2 convalescent individuals. Overall study outcomes, separate from this receptor: Vaccine and placebo recipients had similar non-spike TCR breadth, a finding consistent with the vaccine containing only spike. It was noted by the authors that total T cell responses may have been underestimated by the TCR breadth and depth analyses. Spike-specific TCR breadth was higher in Ad26.COV2.S recipients than in placebo recipients (P = 0.0014). Substantial breadth of spike-specific CD8+ and CD4+ T cell responses was reported after vaccination.

According to the germline V gene (reference sequence), CDR1 reads LGHDT and CDR2 reads YNNKEL. The CDR3 covers 15 residues, taking in both the cysteine and the phenylalanine. Only the CDR3 portion is preserved as DNA: 45 bases, with reading frame beginning at the first base. At the junction V is shortened by 0 bases and J by 2 bases, with 11 bases in between. The immunoSEQ Assay was the method used to sequence TCRbeta CDR3 regions. After extraction, genomic DNA underwent amplification by bias-controlled multiplex PCR, followed by high-throughput sequencing. The original methods were these. Collapsing and filtering of sequences were performed to quantify the absolute abundance of each unique TCRbeta CDR3 region. T cell fraction was estimated by normalizing TCRbeta template counts to usable DNA, which was measured by amplifying reference genes present in all nucleated cells. Repertoire TCRs were annotated as SARS-CoV-2-specific by exact matching of V gene, CDR3 amino acid sequence and J gene to a known reactive TCR set. The reference SARS-CoV-2 TCR set came from MIRA and was filtered for enrichment in COVID-19-positive ImmuneCODE repertoires, removing public or cross-reactive TCRs. Based on the MIRA antigens, annotated TCRs were further analysed at the level of specific ORF or position within ORF. Breadth was defined as annotated unique rearrangements over total unique productive rearrangements; depth was the summed frequency of those rearrangements. Two-sided Wilcoxon rank-sum tests were used to compare TCR breadth between groups. Sourced from immuneACCESS, this table was stored by TCRdb with only in-frame sequences that have V and J called. A share of the clones is absent; for the studies checked, an unresolved V gene accounts for under half, and the remainder has no known explanation. V and J calls and clone size are given by that table; D and trimming were obtained from the DNA. The sample has around 86,000 clones on record, more than 70% of them singletons. The ten largest clones represent around a sixth of the sample.

The TCR sequence derives from a human donor who had recovered from COVID-19. The rearrangement joined TRBV3-1 (or the pseudogene TRBV3-2) to TRBJ2-7; the D segment could be TRBD1, given 5 matching bases. This sample comprised peripheral blood, obtained after recovery from COVID-19. The bases read TGTGCCAGCAGCCAAGATTCTGAGACAGCCTACGAGCAGTACTTC. It translates as CASSQDSETAYEQYF.